One T cell receptor (beta chain) is described in this entry. Antigen: not known. Clones were sequenced by immunoSEQ multiplex PCR, and TCRdb holds only the in-frame ones, with some missing. This sample has roughly 76,000 clones, with around 90% found just once. The data were obtained in a study of lymphopenia after photon versus proton radiotherapy. The CDR3 totals 17 residues. J was trimmed by 6 bases and V by 9 bases; bases with no gene match: 15. In germline, CDR1 is LNHDA, CDR2 SQIVND (reference sequence). Study-wide findings and caveats: Photon-treated patients lost naive T cells and TCR diversity; proton-treated stayed stable. In patients who died, overall survival fell as post-nadir TCR diversity dropped more. After the lymphocyte nadir, photon-treated repertoires showed oligoclonal expansion, especially of CD8+ Temra cells.

This specimen consisted of peripheral blood, obtained from a patient treated with photon-based radiotherapy. The TCR originated in a woman in her thirties or forties with cholangiocarcinoma. The chain employs TRBV19 and TRBJ1-5; 12 bases are a match to TRBD1. CDR3 bases: TGTGCCAGCTCGATGAGACCGGGACAGGGGGCATCTCAGCCCCAGCATTTT. It yields the protein CASSMRPGQGASQPQHF. Together with reference TRBV19 and TRBJ1-5, the CDR3 gives the full variable domain: DGGITQSPKYLFRKEGQNVTLSCEQNLNHDAMYWYRQDPGQGLRLIYYSQIVNDFQKGDIAEGYSVSREKKESFPLTVTSAQKNPTAFYLCASSMRPGQGASQPQHFGDGTRLSIL.